This TCR beta chain was captured by sequencing in a study of cytomegalovirus exposure and HLA in healthy donors. This CDR3 has 15 residues. The germline CDR1 and CDR2 sequences are SGHDT and YYEEEE. V lost 0 bases, J lost 4 bases, and 13 bases lay in between. PCR involved 60 Vbeta and 13 Jbeta primers. Measured with immunoSEQ multiplex PCR; TCRdb has only the in-frame clones, and not every one. Among around 98,000 clones listed, around 68% were seen once. V is TRBV5-6 and J is TRBJ2-5; TRBD1 might be the D (6 bases). The specimen was PBMCs. The source of this sequence is a female donor in good health and CMV-seronegative. The CDR3 DNA reads as TGTGCCAGCAGCTTGGCCAGGGGCGCAGCAGAGACCCAGTACTTC. Protein product: CASSLARGAAETQYF.